The 21 T cell receptor beta chains in this list originate from one sample, sequenced in a study of regulatory T cells in long-lasting Graves disease. The time point here: persistent/refractory GD, antithyroid drugs over 5 years with positive TRAb. Researchers made the TCR library from RNA that was extracted from PBMCs. Arm-PCR of CDR3 regions and iRepertoire HTBI primers were the basis on which TCR beta libraries were built. TCRdb re-called the multiplex PCR reads through MiXCR, storing one row per CDR3 protein. Among some 340,000 distinct CDR3 sequences, roughly 24% were seen once, and the ten largest hold roughly a quarter. The sequencing here drew on peripheral blood mononuclear cells (PBMCs), taken when the disease was refractory, from a patient treated with antithyroid drugs. The receptor source for this set is a woman aged 40 to 55 with Graves disease.

This chain joins TRBV28 and TRBJ1-5; the match to TRBD1 covers 7 bases. This CDR3 is 16 amino acids long. Germline loops: CDR1 MDHEN, CDR2 SYDVKM. The V gene end was trimmed by 1 base and the J gene end by 4 bases; junction bases not matched to a gene: 7. Written as DNA, the CDR3 is TGTGCCAGCAGTTTATTGTACAGGGGATTTAATCAGCCCCAGCATTTT. This encodes CASSLLYRGFNQPQHF.

This chain links TRBV28 with TRBJ1-2; D possibly corresponds to TRBD1 (6 bases). The CDR3 extends over 14 amino acids. Germline lookup yields CDR1 MDHEN and CDR2 SYDVKM. Trimming took off 6 bases at V and 4 bases at J, with 15 bases between the two ends. The CDR3 reads CASRSPQGFYGYTF. CDR3 bases: TGTGCCAGCAGGTCCCCTCAGGGGTTCTATGGCTACACCTTC.

This clonotype was seen many times. The chain is built from TRBV6-5 and TRBJ2-4; 10 nucleotides agree with TRBD2. Germline V lookup: CDR1 MNHEY, CDR2 SVGAGI. V shed 2 bases and J 0 bases; nucleotides not matched to a gene: 7. This CDR3 has 18 residues. CDR3 loop: CASSYRLAGALAKNIQYF. The CDR3 DNA follows: TGTGCCAGCAGTTACAGGCTAGCGGGAGCCTTAGCCAAAAACATTCAGTACTTC.

This clonotype came up many times. V gene TRBV2 combines with J gene TRBJ2-2, with a possible D match to TRBD1 (6 bases). The CDR3 has 16 amino acids. V was shortened by 3 bases and J by 6 bases, with 17 bases between the two germline ends. Germline values: CDR1 SNHLY, CDR2 FYNNEI. CDR3 residues: CASSEGRGVKAGELFF. The CDR3 bases are TGTGCCAGCAGTGAGGGCAGGGGTGTAAAGGCCGGGGAGCTGTTTTTT.

In the case of this clonotype: Relative to the germline gene, one junction end is altered; a read error may explain this. The chain is built from TRBV7-2 and TRBJ2-7; 8 bases line up with TRBD1. The CDR3 is 15 amino acids. Germline-derived CDR1 and CDR2 are SGHTA and FQGNSA. The CDR3 reads CASGLVGTGPHEQYF. The DNA of the CDR3 is TGTGCCAGCGGCTTAGTTGGGACAGGTCCCCACGAGCAGTACTTC. Complete variable domain (other parts from reference TRBV7-2 and TRBJ2-7): GAGVSQSPSNKVTEKGKDVELRCDPISGHTALYWYRQSLGQGLEFLIYFQGNSAPDKSGLPSDRFSAERTGGSVSTLTIQRTQQEDSAVYLCASGLVGTGPHEQYFGPGTRLTVT.

The chain has TRBV5-1 and TRBJ2-7, with D perhaps matching TRBD1 (6 bases). This CDR3 region has 15 residues. Germline CDR1 and CDR2: SGHRS and YFSETQ. V was clipped by 3 bases and J by 5 bases, with 18 bases between them. Here the CDR3 reads CASSWAWGLTDEQYF. The CDR3 nucleotides read TGCGCCAGCAGCTGGGCGTGGGGGCTAACCGACGAGCAGTACTTC. The entire variable domain, with the rest obtained from reference TRBV5-1 and TRBJ2-7, is as follows: KAGVTQTPRYLIKTRGQQVTLSCSPISGHRSVSWYQQTPGQGLQFLFEYFSETQRNKGNFPGRFSGRQFSNSRSEMNVSTLELGDSALYLCASSWAWGLTDEQYFGPGTRLTVT.

This clonotype was picked up a small number of times. This sequence joins TRBV7-9 and TRBJ2-7; maybe TRBD2 (7 bases). Between the trimmed V and J ends, which lost 5 bases and 2 bases, there was a span of 16 bases. Germline V CDR1 and CDR2: SEHNR, FQNEAQ (reference sequence). The CDR3 consists of 15 residues. The CDR3 spells CASSPKGGGTYEQYF. For the CDR3, the DNA is TGTGCCAGCAGCCCAAAAGGGGGAGGGACCTACGAGCAGTACTTC.

Concerning this clonotype itself: Because it lacks the conserved phenylalanine or tryptophan at the end, this CDR3 is likely a read error. V and J are TRBV6-1 and TRBJ2-7; D possibly corresponds to TRBD1 (6 bases). The V gene's germline CDR1 is MNHNS and CDR2 SASEGT. Trimming left V 11 bases short and J 9 bases short, with 23 bases between. The CDR3 spans 13 residues. CDR3 amino acids: CASGSGQLPMQYL. The CDR3 region has the DNA TGTGCCTCCGGCTCGGGACAACTCCCCATGCAGTACCTC.

The chain is built from TRBV5-1 and TRBJ2-7; 15 positions agree with TRBD2. There are 15 residues in the CDR3. V shed 4 bases and J 6 bases; nucleotides not matched to a gene: 5. Germline V gene data show CDR1 as SGHRS and CDR2 as YFSETQ. The CDR3 reads CASSAGLAGGLEQYF. Written as DNA, the CDR3 is TGCGCCAGCAGCGCCGGACTAGCGGGGGGGCTCGAGCAGTACTTC.

This clonotype was counted a few times. V gene TRBV27 combines with J gene TRBJ2-4; D gene unclear. Trimming removed 2 bases at V and 7 bases at J, with 15 bases between. CDR3 length equals 15 residues. Germline lookup yields CDR1 MNHEY and CDR2 SMNVEV (reference sequence). For the CDR3, the DNA is TGTGCCAGCAGTTTAACTCCCTGGATGAGGAACATTCAGTACTTC. This translates into CASSLTPWMRNIQYF.

The chain recombines TRBV20-1 with TRBJ1-1; D might be TRBD1 (6 bases). The V and J ends lost 3 bases and 0 bases respectively, with 8 bases between them. The CDR3 consists of 13 residues. In germline, CDR1 is DFQATT, CDR2 SNEGSKA (reference sequence). CDR3: CSASGQLNTEAFF. The CDR3 DNA is TGCAGTGCTAGCGGACAGCTGAACACTGAAGCTTTCTTT.

This clonotype was counted ten times or more. This sequence joins TRBV2 and TRBJ2-5, with 13 bases matching TRBD2. The J segment lost 5 bases and the V segment lost 6 bases, leaving 9 bases of the junction unmatched. The germline CDR1 and CDR2 sequences are SNHLY and FYNNEI. This CDR3 region has 16 residues. The DNA of the CDR3 is TGTGCCAGCAGAGAAAGACTAGCGGGAGGAATTGAGACCCAGTACTTC. Translated, it gives CASRERLAGGIETQYF.

V usage is TRBV10-3 and J usage is TRBJ2-7, with TRBD2 matching 10 bases. The J segment lost 5 bases and the V segment lost 4 bases, leaving 2 bases of the junction unmatched. This CDR3 has 13 amino acids. CDR1 and CDR2 from the germline V gene are ENHRY and SYGVKD. The CDR3 DNA reads TGTGCCATCAGTGGACTAGCGGGCAACGAGCAGTACTTC. This translates into CAISGLAGNEQYF.

This clonotype was counted many times. A much bigger clone sits one base away, suggesting this may be a read error. The rearrangement uses TRBV6-1 and TRBJ2-5; D remains unclear. In germline, CDR1 is MNHNS, CDR2 SASEGT. The CDR3 is made up of 11 amino acids. The ends were cut back, 6 bases at V and 1 base at J, with 3 bases in the middle. CDR3 sequence (DNA): TGTGCCAGCAGACCCCAAGAGACCCAGTACTTC. Translating it yields CASRPQETQYF.

This clonotype was detected many times. The chain joins TRBV10-3 to TRBJ2-5, with TRBD2 as a possible D gene (5 bases). V was trimmed by 2 bases and J by 5 bases, leaving 9 bases between them. The CDR3 spans 13 residues. In germline, CDR1 is ENHRY, CDR2 SYGVKD. The CDR3 here is CAISEDSGETQYF. For the CDR3, the DNA is TGTGCCATCAGTGAGGACTCGGGGGAGACCCAGTACTTC.

This clonotype came up a few times. The chain employs TRBV9 and TRBJ2-2; D gene unclear. Germline CDR1 SGDLS, CDR2 YYNGEE. The V end was cut by 3 bases, the J end by 6 bases, with 12 bases between. CDR3 length: 14 residues. CDR3 loop: CASSAGPRAGELFF. CDR3 nucleotides: TGTGCCAGCAGCGCCGGGCCCCGTGCCGGGGAGCTGTTTTTT.

The chain recombines TRBV7-9 with TRBJ2-1; 7 bases map to TRBD1. This CDR3 is 19 amino acids long. Germline values: CDR1 SEHNR, CDR2 FQNEAQ (reference sequence). Trimming cost V 5 bases and J 3 bases; bases outside gene matches: 19. The CDR3 nucleotides read TGTGCCAGCAGCCCTACCCAGGGGGTCCGACAGGGCTTCTACAATGAGCAGTTCTTC. Encoded protein: CASSPTQGVRQGFYNEQFF.

This sequence joins TRBV3-1 and TRBJ2-7; a weak D match, TRBD2 (7 bases). This CDR3 region has 16 residues. Germline V CDR1 and CDR2: LGHDT, YNNKEL (reference sequence). Trimming left V 1 base short and J 0 bases short, with 13 bases between. CDR3 DNA sequence: TGTGCCAGCAGCCAAGTAGGCGGGGGCTCCTCCTACGAGCAGTACTTC. It yields the protein CASSQVGGGSSYEQYF.

This chain links TRBV7-2 with TRBJ2-7, with D unresolved. This CDR3 is 15 amino acids long. Germline-derived CDR1 and CDR2 are SGHTA and FQGNSA. Trimming took off 6 bases at V and 0 bases at J, with 15 bases between the two ends. In DNA, the CDR3 is TGTGCCAGCAGTTACCGGTCAGGCCGCTCCTACGAGCAGTACTTC. Its protein is CASSYRSGRSYEQYF. Variable domain in full (rest from reference TRBV7-2 and TRBJ2-7): GAGVSQSPSNKVTEKGKDVELRCDPISGHTALYWYRQSLGQGLEFLIYFQGNSAPDKSGLPSDRFSAERTGGSVSTLTIQRTQQEDSAVYLCASSYRSGRSYEQYFGPGTRLTVT.

The sample holds a few counts of this clonotype. As DNA, the CDR3 is TGTGCCAGCAGGGACCGACTAGCGGGAGACACAGATACGCAGTATTTT. It yields the protein CASRDRLAGDTDTQYF. V is TRBV6-1 and J is TRBJ2-3; TRBD2 matches 12 bases. The CDR3 has 16 amino acids. Germline V CDR1 and CDR2: MNHNS, SASEGT. The trim removed 6 bases at V and 2 bases at J, leaving 6 bases unmatched.

The chain uses TRBV6-1 and TRBJ1-2; no clear D gene. The CDR3 length is 14 residues. V was clipped by 8 bases and J by 2 bases, with 15 bases between them. CDR1 and CDR2 from the germline V gene are MNHNS and SASEGT. As DNA, the CDR3 is TGTGCCAGCTCGAGAAGGTCGGACAACTATGGCTACACCTTC. It translates to CASSRRSDNYGYTF.